The rows below give T cell receptor beta chains drawn from one sample of a study of blood T cell repertoires in COVID-19. Repertoires were generated with immunoSEQ multiplex PCR, while TCRdb's copy carries only in-frame clones and drops some. The sample consists of about 240,000 clones, 86% of them appearing once. Sequencing was done on a sample of peripheral blood. All receptors come from an elderly man with acute or convalescent COVID-19. CDR3s include the opening cysteine and the closing phenylalanine or tryptophan. A D gene is named only where the DNA matches it firmly. Not all rows give a size; the values are once, few, many and, for expanded clones, a class.

V gene	D gene	clone size	J gene	CDR3 protein	CDR3 DNA
TRBV28	-	-	TRBJ2-7	CASSLPLGGGRNEQYF	TGTGCCAGCAGTTTACCTCTCGGCGGAGGGCGGAACGAGCAGTACTTC
TRBV11-3	TRBD2	-	TRBJ2-2	CASSPGGAGTGELFF	TGTGCCAGCAGCCCCGGGGGGGCGGGGACCGGGGAGCTGTTTTTT
TRBV10-3	TRBD1	once	TRBJ2-3	CAISQVGQGITDTQYF	TGTGCCATCAGCCAGGTGGGACAGGGAATCACAGATACGCAGTATTTT
TRBV5-4	TRBD1	-	TRBJ2-1	CASSPRDRAYNEQFF	TGTGCCAGCAGCCCCCGGGACAGGGCCTACAATGAGCAGTTCTTC
TRBV14	-	-	TRBJ1-4	CASSQGTFPVNEKLFF	TGTGCCAGCAGCCAAGGGACATTCCCCGTTAATGAAAAACTGTTTTTT
TRBV4-1	TRBD1	-	TRBJ2-7	CASSQDPGQMYEQYF	TGCGCCAGCAGCCAAGATCCGGGACAGATGTACGAGCAGTACTTC
TRBV18	-	-	TRBJ1-1	CASRSGGNTEAFF	TGTGCCAGCCGATCCGGAGGGAACACTGAAGCTTTCTTT
TRBV6-5	TRBD2	-	TRBJ2-5	CASIPTSGGRETQYF	TGTGCCAGCATACCGACTAGCGGGGGTAGAGAGACCCAGTACTTC
TRBV20-1	TRBD1	-	TRBJ1-2	CSDSDRVGYTF	TGCAGTGACTCGGACAGGGTCGGCTACACCTTC
TRBV4-3	TRBD1	-	TRBJ1-4	CASSQDGQGQGVFF	TGCGCCAGCAGCCAAGATGGACAGGGCCAGGGAGTGTTTTTT
TRBV4-2	-	-	TRBJ1-2	CASSQEAQTYGYTF	TGTGCCAGCAGCCAAGAGGCACAGACCTATGGCTACACCTTC
TRBV4-1	TRBD2	-	TRBJ2-1	CASSQVPTSGNNEQFF	TGCGCCAGCAGCCAAGTGCCGACTAGCGGGAACAATGAGCAGTTCTTC
TRBV3-1/TRBV3-2	-	-	TRBJ1-2	CASSQVGRGLHYGYTF	TGTGCCAGCAGCCAAGTTGGGAGGGGCCTCCACTATGGCTACACCTTC
TRBV19	TRBD1	-	TRBJ2-3	CASSNPPGGSGDTQYF	TGTGCCAGTAGTAACCCACCAGGGGGCTCAGGAGATACGCAGTATTTT
TRBV7-8	-	once	TRBJ2-3	CASSSPGGGTDTQYF	TGTGCCAGCAGCTCGCCAGGAGGGGGCACAGATACGCAGTATTTT
TRBV7-2	TRBD1	-	TRBJ1-1	CATGTGGAYTEAFF	TGTGCCACCGGGACAGGGGGCGCCTACACTGAAGCTTTCTTT
TRBV27	TRBD2	-	TRBJ2-7	CASSEGLAGGYEQYF	TGTGCCAGCAGTGAAGGACTAGCGGGAGGTTACGAGCAGTACTTC
TRBV11-3	TRBD2	-	TRBJ2-1	CASSLDLSGGRGEQFF	TGTGCCAGCAGCTTAGATCTTAGCGGGGGCCGTGGAGAGCAGTTCTTC
TRBV20-1	TRBD2	-	TRBJ2-3	CSASSGAFTDTQYF	TGCAGTGCTAGTAGCGGGGCCTTTACAGATACGCAGTATTTT
TRBV2	-	few	TRBJ1-5	CASSEREPRPQHF	TGTGCCAGCAGTGAACGGGAACCGCGGCCCCAGCATTTT
TRBV5-6	-	once	TRBJ2-7	CASSLAGLNNAVDYEQYF	TGTGCCAGCAGCTTGGCTGGCCTCAATAACGCGGTCGACTACGAGCAGTACTTC
TRBV7-9	-	-	TRBJ2-7	CASSPIERQYF	TGTGCCAGCAGCCCGATCGAGAGGCAGTACTTC
TRBV28	TRBD2	-	TRBJ2-2	CATLAGGNTGELFF	TGTGCCACCCTAGCGGGGGGTAACACCGGGGAGCTGTTTTTT
TRBV28	TRBD1	-	TRBJ1-4	CASSDRGGNEKLFF	TGTGCCAGCAGTGACAGGGGGGGTAATGAAAAACTGTTTTTT
TRBV2	TRBD2	-	TRBJ2-7	CASRIAGGTYEQYF	TGTGCCAGCAGGATAGCGGGAGGGACTTACGAGCAGTACTTC
TRBV15	TRBD1	-	TRBJ1-5	CATSRASGGNLAQPQHF	TGTGCCACCAGCAGAGCGTCAGGGGGGAACCTAGCTCAGCCCCAGCATTTT